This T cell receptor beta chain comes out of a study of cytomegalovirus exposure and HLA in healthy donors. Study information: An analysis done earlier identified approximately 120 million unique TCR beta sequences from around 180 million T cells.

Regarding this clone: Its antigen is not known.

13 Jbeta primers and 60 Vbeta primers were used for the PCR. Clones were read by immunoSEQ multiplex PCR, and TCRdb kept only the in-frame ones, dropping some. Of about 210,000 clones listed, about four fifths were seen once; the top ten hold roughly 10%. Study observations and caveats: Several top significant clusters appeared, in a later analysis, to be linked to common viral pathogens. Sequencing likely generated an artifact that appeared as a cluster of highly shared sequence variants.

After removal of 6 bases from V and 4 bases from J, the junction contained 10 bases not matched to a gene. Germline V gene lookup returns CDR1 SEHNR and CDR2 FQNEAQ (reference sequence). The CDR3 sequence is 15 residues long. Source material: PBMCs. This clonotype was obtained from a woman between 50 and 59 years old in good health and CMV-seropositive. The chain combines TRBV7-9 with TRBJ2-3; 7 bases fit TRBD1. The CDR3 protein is CASRGTVRGSDTQYF. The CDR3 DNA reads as TGTGCCAGCAGGGGGACAGTGAGGGGCTCAGATACGCAGTATTTT.